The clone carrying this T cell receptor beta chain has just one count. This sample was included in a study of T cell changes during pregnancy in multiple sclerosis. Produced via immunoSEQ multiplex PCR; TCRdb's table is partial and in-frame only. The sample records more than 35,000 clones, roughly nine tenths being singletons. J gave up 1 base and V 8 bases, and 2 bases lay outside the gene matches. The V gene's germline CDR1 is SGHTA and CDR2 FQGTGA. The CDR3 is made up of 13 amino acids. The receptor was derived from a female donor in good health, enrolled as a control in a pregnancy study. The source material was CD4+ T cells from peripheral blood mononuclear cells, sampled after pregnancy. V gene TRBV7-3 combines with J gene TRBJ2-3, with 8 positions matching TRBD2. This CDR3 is CASGRGGTDTQYF. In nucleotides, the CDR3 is TGTGCCAGCGGGCGGGGGGGCACAGATACGCAGTATTTT.